Listed below are T cell receptor beta chains from one sample, sequenced in a study of response to subunit inactivated influenza vaccine. TCRdb itself ran the RT-PCR reads through MiXCR, one entry per CDR3 protein. The data contain hundreds of thousands of distinct CDR3 sequences, about 15% of them singletons. The starting material was PBMCs from blood, obtained less than 13 days after vaccination. Receptor source: a man over 45 who received an inactivated influenza vaccine. Both conserved end residues are part of each CDR3. The order of the fields is J gene, CDR3 length, V gene, D gene, clone size, CDR3 protein, CDR3 DNA. D genes are given only for firm matches. Rows give clone size only sometimes, using once, few, many, or a class for an expanded clone.

TRBJ2-5	15	TRBV28	TRBD2	-	CASSPGAGGKETQYF	TGTGCCAGCAGTCCCGGGGCGGGGGGGAAGGAGACCCAGTACTTC
TRBJ2-3	15	TRBV11-2	-	-	CASSLRDTFTDTQYF	TGTGCCAGCAGCTTACGGGACACCTTCACAGATACGCAGTATTTT
TRBJ2-3	17	TRBV20-1	TRBD1	few	CSARGGQGVRLADTQYF	TGCAGTGCTAGAGGTGGACAGGGGGTTCGGTTGGCAGATACGCAGTATTTT
TRBJ2-1	15	TRBV6-1	-	-	CASSPTERVYNEQFF	TGTGCCAGCAGTCCAACAGAGAGAGTTTACAATGAGCAGTTCTTC
TRBJ1-1	16	TRBV6-1	TRBD1	-	CASRPDQDRPNTEAFF	TGTGCCAGCAGACCTGACCAGGACAGGCCGAACACTGAAGCTTTCTTT
TRBJ2-1	12	TRBV28	-	few	CASNRASNEQFF	TGTGCCAGCAATCGGGCGAGCAATGAGCAGTTCTTC
TRBJ1-2	15	TRBV24-1	TRBD1	-	CATSDSGQGNYGYTF	TGTGCCACCAGTGATTCGGGACAGGGGAACTATGGCTACACCTTC
TRBJ2-5	15	TRBV18	-	few	CASSPPEGVRETQYF	TGTGCCAGCTCACCTCCCGAGGGGGTCAGGGAGACCCAGTACTTC
TRBJ1-5	12	TRBV6-5	-	-	CASSHKGQPQHF	TGTGCCAGCTCCCATAAGGGTCAGCCCCAGCATTTT
TRBJ2-5	15	TRBV28	TRBD2	-	CASSPGAGGKDTQYF	TGTGCCAGCAGTCCCGGGGCGGGGGGGAAGGATACCCAGTACTTC
TRBJ1-5	13	TRBV12-3/TRBV12-4	-	-	CASSFCGAQPQHF	TGTGCCAGCAGTTTTTGTGGGGCCCAGCCCCAGCATTTT
TRBJ2-7	14	TRBV6-2/TRBV6-3	TRBD1	-	CASSSYRGSYEQYF	TGTGCCAGCAGTTCCTACAGGGGATCGTACGAGCAGTACTTC
TRBJ2-7	13	TRBV10-3	TRBD1	-	CAVSRDRVHEQYF	TGTGCCGTGTCCCGGGACAGGGTTCACGAGCAGTACTTC
TRBJ2-1	15	TRBV2	-	few	CASSEALRGAGWQFF	TGTGCCAGCAGTGAAGCGCTTCGGGGGGCGGGGTGGCAGTTCTTC
TRBJ1-1	15	TRBV12-3/TRBV12-4	TRBD1	-	CASSLGQGWYSEAFF	TGTGCCAGCAGTTTGGGACAGGGTTGGTACTCTGAAGCTTTCTTT
TRBJ2-7	15	TRBV9	TRBD2	-	CASSASLGGRNEQYF	TGTGCCAGCAGCGCCTCCCTCGGGGGGAGAAACGAGCAGTACTTC
TRBJ2-7	15	TRBV7-8	-	few	CASSLAVGSSGEQYF	TGTGCCAGCAGCTTAGCGGTCGGGAGCAGCGGCGAGCAGTACTTC
TRBJ2-7	14	TRBV6-5	-	many	CASSYADRRREQYF	TGTGCCAGCAGTTACGCCGACAGGCGAAGGGAGCAGTACTTC
TRBJ2-7	14	TRBV5-1	-	-	CASSFGIASYEQYF	TGCGCCAGCAGCTTCGGTATTGCCTCCTACGAGCAGTACTTC
TRBJ2-5	16	TRBV28	-	-	CASSFEGAGYDETQYF	TGTGCCAGCAGTTTTGAAGGTGCAGGGTATGACGAGACCCAGTACTTC
TRBJ2-2	14	TRBV20-1	-	few	CSARATLGTGELFF	TGCAGTGCTAGAGCCACTCTAGGCACCGGGGAGCTGTTTTTT
TRBJ2-3	14	TRBV7-3	TRBD2	few	CASSLGLAGFMQYF	TGTGCCAGCAGCTTAGGCCTAGCGGGATTTATGCAGTATTTT
TRBJ1-5	13	TRBV12-3/TRBV12-4	-	-	CASSLLQDEPQHF	TGTGCCAGCAGTTTGCTACAGGACGAGCCCCAGCATTTT
TRBJ2-1	15	TRBV20-1	-	-	CSARSLDSTYNEQFF	TGCAGTGCTAGGAGTTTAGACTCTACCTACAATGAGCAGTTCTTC
TRBJ1-2	14	TRBV5-6	-	few	CASSNLQGSYGYTF	TGTGCCAGCAGCAATTTACAGGGTAGCTATGGCTACACCTTC
TRBJ1-5	13	TRBV14	-	few	CASSQDSTQPQHF	TGTGCCAGCAGCCAAGATTCGACTCAGCCCCAGCATTTT
TRBJ2-3	14	TRBV20-1	-	many	CSASEPANADTQYF	TGCAGTGCTAGCGAGCCGGCTAATGCCGATACGCAGTATTTT
TRBJ1-2	12	TRBV12-3/TRBV12-4	-	few	CASSTRGYGYTF	TGTGCCAGCAGCACCCGGGGCTATGGCTACACCTTC
TRBJ1-6	14	TRBV12-3/TRBV12-4	TRBD1	-	CASSPTGINSPLHF	TGTGCCAGCAGTCCGACAGGGATAAATTCACCCCTCCACTTT
TRBJ2-1	14	TRBV20-1	-	few	CSAPPSGSYNEQFF	TGCAGTGCCCCGCCTTCTGGCTCCTACAATGAGCAGTTCTTC
TRBJ1-2	11	TRBV29-1	-	few	CSVARVEGYTF	TGCAGCGTTGCTAGGGTAGAGGGCTACACCTTC
TRBJ2-1	16	TRBV20-1	-	few	CSARDLLKDYYNEQFF	TGCAGTGCTAGAGATCTTCTCAAGGACTACTACAATGAGCAGTTCTTC
TRBJ2-1	14	TRBV20-1	TRBD2	few	CSAMGLASSNEQFF	TGCAGTGCTATGGGACTAGCATCTAGCAATGAGCAGTTCTTC
TRBJ2-7	15	TRBV20-1	TRBD2	-	CSARYSGGPTYEQYF	TGCAGTGCTAGATATAGCGGGGGGCCCACGTACGAGCAGTACTTC
TRBJ1-5	15	TRBV15	-	many	CATSRDKGNNQPQHF	TGTGCCACCAGCAGAGATAAGGGGAACAATCAGCCCCAGCATTTT
TRBJ2-1	14	TRBV5-1	-	many	CASSLGASYNEQFF	TGCGCCAGCAGCTTGGGGGCGTCTTACAATGAGCAGTTCTTC
TRBJ2-1	15	TRBV20-1	-	few	CSARDRAWAYNEQFF	TGCAGTGCTAGAGATCGGGCTTGGGCCTACAATGAGCAGTTCTTC
TRBJ2-3	17	TRBV7-2	TRBD2	-	CASSSHPLREHTDTQYF	TGTGCCAGCAGCTCCCACCCCTTGCGGGAGCACACAGATACGCAGTATTTT
TRBJ2-6	16	TRBV7-9	-	few	CASSPFLGSGANVLTF	TGTGCCAGCAGCCCTTTTTTGGGCTCTGGGGCCAACGTCCTGACTTTC
TRBJ1-2	15	TRBV28	-	few	CASSLGFGTVYGYTF	TGTGCCAGCAGTTTGGGATTCGGGACGGTCTATGGCTACACCTTC
TRBJ1-1	14	TRBV5-1	-	few	CASSLVSWDTEAFF	TGCGCCAGCAGCTTGGTTTCCTGGGACACTGAAGCTTTCTTT
TRBJ2-5	11	TRBV29-1	-	-	CSVEEADFQYF	TGCAGCGTTGAAGAGGCGGACTTCCAGTACTTC
TRBJ2-3	16	TRBV20-1	TRBD2	-	CSARSGLAGETDTQYF	TGCAGTGCTCGCTCGGGACTAGCGGGGGAAACAGATACGCAGTATTTT
TRBJ2-7	19	TRBV20-1	-	-	CSARDWEARTTPDSYEQYF	TGCAGTGCTAGAGATTGGGAGGCTAGAACCACCCCGGACTCCTACGAGCAGTACTTC